Listed below are T cell receptor beta chains from one sample, sequenced in a study of T cells in Graves' hyperthyroidism and ophthalmopathy. A single record per CDR3 protein comes from TCRdb applying MiXCR to the multiplex PCR reads. The sample carries around 600,000 distinct CDR3 sequences, roughly 15% recorded once. Sequencing was done on a sample of blood. Source of these receptors: a woman between 50 and 59 years old with Graves' ophthalmopathy. The CDR3 runs from the conserved cysteine through the conserved F or W. A D gene is named only where the DNA matches it firmly. Clone size is not always given. Where it is, it says once, few, many or a class for expanded clones.

V gene	J gene	D gene	clone size	CDR3 DNA	CDR3 protein
TRBV9	TRBJ1-1	-	many	TGTGCCAGCAGCGTAGGCGGATATAACACTGAAGCTTTCTTT	CASSVGGYNTEAFF
TRBV29-1	TRBJ2-7	-	many	TGCAGCGCCCGTCGAGCAGGGGCCCAGAGGGAGCAGTACTTC	CSARRAGAQREQYF
TRBV28	TRBJ2-1	-	many	TGTGCCAGCAGTTTCGGAGCGGTTCTTTCAAATGAGCAGTTCTTC	CASSFGAVLSNEQFF
TRBV28	TRBJ2-5	-	-	TGTGCCAGCAGCAGGGGCCGACAAGAGACCCAGTACTTC	CASSRGRQETQYF
TRBV7-2	TRBJ2-1	TRBD2	many	TGTGCCAGCATCCTAGCGGGAGGGTCCTACAATGAGCAGTTCTTC	CASILAGGSYNEQFF
TRBV6-1	TRBJ1-5	-	many	TGTGCCAGCAAGGAGGTCCCGGATCAGCCCCAGCATTTT	CASKEVPDQPQHF
TRBV2	TRBJ2-1	TRBD2	many	TGTGCCAGCAGGAGGACTAGCGTTGTCTTTAATGAGCAGTTCTTC	CASRRTSVVFNEQFF
TRBV4-3	TRBJ2-1	-	-	TGCGCCAGCAGCTCGACTAGTTTCAATGAGCAGTTCTTC	CASSSTSFNEQFF
TRBV6-2/TRBV6-3	TRBJ2-1	-	-	TGTGCCAGCAGACCACAGCGGAGAACCAACAATGAGCAGTTCTTC	CASRPQRRTNNEQFF
TRBV12-3/TRBV12-4	TRBJ1-4	-	many	TGTGCCAGCCGTTATGTGGGGGGACAAAAACTGTTTTTT	CASRYVGGQKLFF
TRBV19	TRBJ2-4	-	few	TGTGCCAGTAGTATGACGACACAAGCCAAAAACATTCAGTACTTC	CASSMTTQAKNIQYF
TRBV7-8	TRBJ2-1	-	many	TGTGCCAGCAGCTTTCACAGAGTTCGCTCCTACAATGAGCAGTTCTTC	CASSFHRVRSYNEQFF
TRBV7-2	TRBJ2-3	TRBD2	few	TGTGCCAGCAGTTCTGGGACTAGCGGGAATTACGCCGATACGCAGTATTTT	CASSSGTSGNYADTQYF
TRBV7-2	TRBJ2-5	TRBD2	many	TGTGCCAGCAGCCCACCTCGACTAGCGGGACAAGAGACCCAGTACTTC	CASSPPRLAGQETQYF
TRBV5-1	TRBJ2-1	-	many	TGCGCCAGCAGCTTGGAGGGTAGCGAAAATGAGCAGTTCTTC	CASSLEGSENEQFF
TRBV12-3/TRBV12-4	TRBJ2-3	TRBD2	-	TGTGCCAGCAGGCTAGCGGGAGTAAGCACAGATACGCAGTATTTT	CASRLAGVSTDTQYF
TRBV3-1	TRBJ2-1	-	many	TGTGCCAGCAGCCGAATTGGAGTCAATGAGCAGTTCTTC	CASSRIGVNEQFF
TRBV20-1	TRBJ2-1	-	many	TGCAGTGCTAGAGATCGCGGGCGGGACCCCTACAATGAGCAGTTCTTC	CSARDRGRDPYNEQFF
TRBV11-2	TRBJ1-5	TRBD1	-	TGCGCCAGCAGCCAAGTAGCGACAGGGAGTGATCAGCCCCAGCATTTT	CASSQVATGSDQPQHF
TRBV11-1	TRBJ2-1	-	-	TGTGCCAGCAGCTTTTGGGGCACATACAATGAGCAGTTCTTC	CASSFWGTYNEQFF
TRBV5-1	TRBJ2-5	TRBD1	many	TGCGCCAGCAGCGCGACAGGGGCCGTGGGTGAGACCCAGTACTTC	CASSATGAVGETQYF
TRBV18	TRBJ2-2	-	few	TGTGCCAGCTCACCACTATCACTACCGAACACCGGGGAGCTGTTTTTT	CASSPLSLPNTGELFF
TRBV27	TRBJ2-5	TRBD1	few	TGTGCCAGCGTCGGGACAGGGTGGTACTTC	CASVGTGWYF
TRBV12-3/TRBV12-4	TRBJ2-7	TRBD1	-	TGTGCCAGCAGTGAGCGACAGGGGGCCTACTACGAGCAGTACTTC	CASSERQGAYYEQYF
TRBV2	TRBJ2-7	TRBD1	-	TGTGCCAGCAGTCCAGACAGGGAAGTCTACGAGCAGTACTTC	CASSPDREVYEQYF
TRBV27	TRBJ1-5	-	few	TGTGCCAGCAGTCCGACTCGGATGCAGCCCCAGCATTTT	CASSPTRMQPQHF
TRBV7-2	TRBJ2-7	-	-	TGTGCCAACAGCTTAGCTTCTAGCGAAAACTACGAGCAGTACTTC	CANSLASSENYEQYF
TRBV29-1	TRBJ2-7	TRBD1	many	TGCAGCGTTGAATCGTTCGGGACAGTGGCTGGCGAGCAGTACTTC	CSVESFGTVAGEQYF
TRBV28	TRBJ1-5	-	many	TGTGCCAGCAGTTCCTTTGGGGAGGCGCATAGCAATCAGCCCCAGCATTTT	CASSSFGEAHSNQPQHF
TRBV6-2/TRBV6-3	TRBJ2-1	-	few	TGTGCCAGCAGTTACTTGGGACTGAGCTCCTACAATGAGCAGTTCTTC	CASSYLGLSSYNEQFF
TRBV6-1	TRBJ2-3	-	-	TGTGCCAGCAGCAAACACAGGGAAGATACGCAGTATTTT	CASSKHREDTQYF
TRBV3-1	TRBJ1-1	-	many	TGTGCCAGCAGCCACCTGGGAGAGGCTGACGCTTTCTTT	CASSHLGEADAFF
TRBV27	TRBJ1-2	-	-	TGTGCCAGCAGTTTAGGGGCAAGTAATGGCTACACCTTC	CASSLGASNGYTF
TRBV12-3/TRBV12-4	TRBJ2-4	-	many	TGTGCCAGCAAATCTAGAGGAGACATTCAGTACTTC	CASKSRGDIQYF
TRBV27	TRBJ1-2	-	many	TGTGCCAGCAGTGCGGTTGGACACGGGAATGGCTACACCTTC	CASSAVGHGNGYTF
TRBV11-3	TRBJ2-7	TRBD1	many	TGTGCCAGCAGCCCTAGCTGGACAGGGGGAAACTACGAGCAGTACTTC	CASSPSWTGGNYEQYF
TRBV10-3	TRBJ1-4	-	-	TGTGCCATCAGTGATCTCCACACCTATGAAAAACTGTTTTTT	CAISDLHTYEKLFF
TRBV30	TRBJ1-1	-	-	TGTGCCAGTATCAGGGACTCGAACACTGAAGCTTTCTTT	CASIRDSNTEAFF
TRBV7-2	TRBJ1-1	-	many	TGTGCCAGCAGCTACGTTCTCGGTCTGAACACTGAAGCTTTCTTT	CASSYVLGLNTEAFF
TRBV9	TRBJ2-1	-	many	TGTGCCAGCAGCGTAATGGCGGTCAGCTCCTACAATGAGCAGTTCTTC	CASSVMAVSSYNEQFF
TRBV5-1	TRBJ2-2	TRBD2	-	TGCGCCAGCAGCTTCGTGTCTAGCGGGAACACCGGGGAGCTGTTTTTT	CASSFVSSGNTGELFF
TRBV6-5	TRBJ2-1	TRBD2	few	TGTGCCAGCAGTTACGGTTTTGGACTAGCGCCAAATGAGCAGTTCTTC	CASSYGFGLAPNEQFF
TRBV6-1	TRBJ2-3	-	-	TGTGCCAGCCAGGAGTCCGGGGTAGATACGCAGTATTTT	CASQESGVDTQYF
TRBV7-2	TRBJ2-7	-	many	TGTGCCAGCAGCTTAGTGTACGAGGGGGGGATCTACGAGCAGTACTTC	CASSLVYEGGIYEQYF
TRBV6-2/TRBV6-3	TRBJ2-1	TRBD2	-	TGTGCCAGCTCCCAGGAGGCGGGAGGATACAATGAGCAGTTCTTC	CASSQEAGGYNEQFF
TRBV6-2/TRBV6-3	TRBJ2-2	TRBD2	many	TGTGCCAGCAGTTACTCGGGACTAGTCATCGGCGGGGAGCTGTTTTTT	CASSYSGLVIGGELFF
TRBV20-1	TRBJ2-7	TRBD2	many	TGCAGTGCTAGAAGGAATCGGGGACTAGCGGGAGGTAGCGGTTACGAGCAGTACTTC	CSARRNRGLAGGSGYEQYF
TRBV27	TRBJ2-6	TRBD1	many	TGTGCCAGCAGTCGTAGGGACAGGGGGTCACTTGGGGCCAACGTCCTGACTTTC	CASSRRDRGSLGANVLTF
TRBV5-1	TRBJ2-7	TRBD1	many	TGCGCCAGCAGCCATGGGACAGGGGAAACCTACGAGCAGTACTTC	CASSHGTGETYEQYF
TRBV20-1	TRBJ2-7	-	many	TGCAGTGCTAAGGCGGGGACTGATTACGAGCAGTACTTC	CSAKAGTDYEQYF
TRBV11-3	TRBJ2-3	TRBD2	few	TGTGCCAGCAGCTTCTCGCGGGAGAGAAGGTTAAGGCGCACAGATACGCAGTATTTT	CASSFSRERRLRRTDTQYF
TRBV28	TRBJ2-3	-	-	TGTGCCAGCAGTATGAGGACTAACTCAGATACGCAGTATTTT	CASSMRTNSDTQYF
TRBV20-1	TRBJ2-3	TRBD2	-	TGCAGTGCTAGACCTAGACTAGCGGGGAGCACAGATACGCAGTATTTT	CSARPRLAGSTDTQYF
TRBV10-3	TRBJ2-1	TRBD2	many	TGTGCCTCGCGGGGGAATGACAATGAGCAGTTCTTC	CASRGNDNEQFF